This section outlines one T cell receptor (beta chain) sequence together with its context. Generated by immunoSEQ multiplex PCR, the TCRdb table keeps only in-frame clones and is missing some. Of about 85,000 clones listed, 85% to 95% are singletons. This sample was taken from a study of technical replicates of blood from a few donors. CDR1 is LGHNA, CDR2 YNFKEQ, per germline. The V segment lost 4 bases and the J segment 2 bases; nucleotides outside the gene matches: 12. This CDR3 comprises 20 residues. The sample comprised T cells isolated from PBMCs. This chain connects TRBV4-2 to TRBJ2-3; 16 bases are a match to TRBD2. The TCR comes from a human donor in good health. In DNA form, the CDR3 reads TGTGCCAGCAGCCCGCCGGGACTAGCGGGAGGGCCCCAGTCCACAGATACGCAGTATTTT. The encoded protein is CASSPPGLAGGPQSTDTQYF.